The following is a T cell receptor beta chain sequence with its context. The data originate from a study of shared T cell receptors in the human thymus. Method: immunoSEQ multiplex PCR; TCRdb's copy keeps in-frame clones and lacks some. Seen here are fewer than 700,000 clones, approximately 87% observed once, and the top ten hold roughly 0.0097%. Trimming removed 6 bases at V and 3 bases at J, with 11 bases between. Looked up from germline, CDR1 is SEHNR and CDR2 is FQNEAQ (reference sequence). The CDR3 has 13 residues. These same data were also listed under a study on human thymus T cells. As that report states: During corrective heart surgery, resections were taken, and the thymus tissue came from them.

Sample: thymocytes. This receptor was taken from a boy in the first two years of life with a congenital heart defect. This sequence joins TRBV7-9 and TRBJ1-2; possible D gene TRBD1, 5 bases. CDR3 DNA sequence: TGTGCCAGCAGACGGACGGGGGACTATGGCTACACCTTC. Protein product: CASRRTGDYGYTF. The full variable domain, rest sourced from reference TRBV7-9 and TRBJ1-2, is DTGVSQNPRHKITKRGQNVTFRCDPISEHNRLYWYRQTLGQGPEFLTYFQNEAQLEKSRLLSDRFSAERPKGSFSTLEIQRTEQGDSAMYLCASRRTGDYGYTFGSGTRLTVV.